Listed below are T cell receptor beta chains from one sample, sequenced in a study of circulating CD8 cells and anti-PD-1 response in melanoma. TCRdb re-analysed the reads in MiXCR, keeping a single row per CDR3 protein. The data contain 900 to 1,300 distinct CDR3 sequences, over 8.5% of them seen just once; the ten biggest clones take up less than 35%. Source: CD8+ T cells from PBMCs, taken at baseline or after one month of anti-PD-1 therapy (not recorded which). The receptor source for this set is a human donor with melanoma. Both conserved end residues are part of each CDR3. Each record gives: CDR3 DNA, CDR3 protein, V gene, D gene, clone size, J gene. The D gene is left open where the match is weak. Clone sizes are given selectively: once, few, many, or a class where the clone is expanded.

cdr3_nt: TGCGCCAGCAGCGTGGGGGCTAACTATGGCTACACCTTC
cdr3_aa: CASSVGANYGYTF
v_call: TRBV5-1
d_call: .
clone_size: medium-sized
j_call: TRBJ1-2

cdr3_nt: TGCGCCAGCAGCCAAGAATGCAGGGCAACTAACTATGGCTACACCTTC
cdr3_aa: CASSQECRATNYGYTF
v_call: TRBV4-1
d_call: .
clone_size: few
j_call: TRBJ1-2

cdr3_nt: TGTGCCACCAGCCGCGAGGGAGGGGGGTCCTACGAGCAGTACTTC
cdr3_aa: CATSREGGGSYEQYF
v_call: TRBV11-1
d_call: .
clone_size: .
j_call: TRBJ2-7

cdr3_nt: TGTGCCAGCAGCTTCCATGCGGGAGCCTACAATGAGCAGTTCTTC
cdr3_aa: CASSFHAGAYNEQFF
v_call: TRBV11-1
d_call: TRBD2
clone_size: medium-sized
j_call: TRBJ2-1

cdr3_nt: TGTGCCAGCAGCGTAGGGCGGGGCAATGAGCAGTTCTTC
cdr3_aa: CASSVGRGNEQFF
v_call: TRBV9
d_call: .
clone_size: .
j_call: TRBJ2-1

cdr3_nt: TGTGCCAGCAGTGGGGAGGAGGGGGCTGGGCAGCCCCAGCATTTT
cdr3_aa: CASSGEEGAGQPQHF
v_call: TRBV25-1
d_call: TRBD1
clone_size: medium-sized
j_call: TRBJ1-5

cdr3_nt: TGTGCCAGCAGTCACACATGGGGTGAGGGGGGCAAACAGCCCCAGCATTTT
cdr3_aa: CASSHTWGEGGKQPQHF
v_call: TRBV27
d_call: .
clone_size: medium-sized
j_call: TRBJ1-5

cdr3_nt: TGTGCCAGCAATAGACAGAGCTCCTACAATGAGCAGTTCTTC
cdr3_aa: CASNRQSSYNEQFF
v_call: TRBV2
d_call: .
clone_size: few
j_call: TRBJ2-1

cdr3_nt: TGTGCCAGCAGAGGGGGCCTGGACACCGGGGAGCTGTTTTTT
cdr3_aa: CASRGGLDTGELFF
v_call: TRBV6-2/TRBV6-3
d_call: TRBD1
clone_size: .
j_call: TRBJ2-2

cdr3_nt: TGTGCCAGTAGTCGGGCAGGACCCGCAACTAATGAAAAACTGTTTTTT
cdr3_aa: CASSRAGPATNEKLFF
v_call: TRBV19
d_call: .
clone_size: large
j_call: TRBJ1-4

cdr3_nt: TGTGCCAGCAGCAACCTAGCGGTTTCTTACAATGAACAGTTCTTC
cdr3_aa: CASSNLAVSYNEQFF
v_call: TRBV27
d_call: TRBD2
clone_size: .
j_call: TRBJ2-1

cdr3_nt: TGTGCCAGCAGCTCTTCCTCACGACAGGGCCACCAAGATGAGCAGTTCTTC
cdr3_aa: CASSSSSRQGHQDEQFF
v_call: TRBV11-1
d_call: TRBD1
clone_size: .
j_call: TRBJ2-1

cdr3_nt: TGTGCCAGCAGCTTAAGTTCCTGGGGAACTGGGACAGATACGCAGTATTTT
cdr3_aa: CASSLSSWGTGTDTQYF
v_call: TRBV7-6
d_call: .
clone_size: medium-sized
j_call: TRBJ2-3

cdr3_nt: TGTGCCACCAACCCGGCAGGGTTGGGTCAGCCCCAGCATTTT
cdr3_aa: CATNPAGLGQPQHF
v_call: TRBV19
d_call: .
clone_size: medium-sized
j_call: TRBJ1-5

cdr3_nt: TGTGCCAGCAGCGTAGGGTACCGCTCCTACGAGCAGTACTTC
cdr3_aa: CASSVGYRSYEQYF
v_call: TRBV9
d_call: .
clone_size: medium-sized
j_call: TRBJ2-7

cdr3_nt: TGTGCCAGCACGGCACGCACAGATACGCAGTATTTT
cdr3_aa: CASTARTDTQYF
v_call: TRBV27
d_call: .
clone_size: .
j_call: TRBJ2-3

cdr3_nt: TGTGCCAGTAGTATAGTGCTAGCGGGGGGATACACAGATACGCAGTATTTT
cdr3_aa: CASSIVLAGGYTDTQYF
v_call: TRBV19
d_call: TRBD2
clone_size: .
j_call: TRBJ2-3